This TCR beta chain was retrieved from a study of cytomegalovirus exposure and HLA in healthy donors. With 60 Vbeta and 13 Jbeta primers, the PCR was carried out. Some clones are missing from TCRdb's copy, which holds only in-frame ones; the method was immunoSEQ multiplex PCR. The sample lists 100,000 to 150,000 clones, roughly 77% occurring once. Although they were nominally healthy when sampled, donors likely had unrecorded immune exposures. The germline V gene has CDR1 SGHVS and CDR2 FNYEAQ. J was trimmed by 7 bases and V by 3 bases; bases with no gene match: 3. CDR3 length: 13 amino acids. Turning to this clone: Its antigen remains unidentified.

Study results and caveats: A later analysis revealed that TCR association rates differed between HLA loci, peaking at DRB1 and bottoming out at HLA-C.

The gene calls are TRBV7-6 and TRBJ2-1; 7 bases map to TRBD1. The receptor's source is a woman aged 25 to 45 in good health and CMV-seronegative. The sample consisted of PBMCs. DNA of the CDR3: TGTGCCAGCAGCTTCCAGGGACAGAATGAGCAGTTCTTC. Amino acid sequence: CASSFQGQNEQFF. The whole variable domain, remainder taken from reference TRBV7-6 and TRBJ2-1, is GAGVSQSPRYKVTKRGQDVALRCDPISGHVSLYWYRQALGQGPEFLTYFNYEAQQDKSGLPNDRFSAERPEGSISTLTIQRTEQRDSAMYRCASSFQGQNEQFFGPGTRLTVL.